This T cell receptor beta chain was captured in a study of OX40 agonist ivuxolimab in advanced cancers. Study information: Patients assigned to dose escalation were diagnosed with hepatocellular carcinoma, melanoma, renal cell or head and neck cancer.

Per the germline V gene, CDR1 is MNHEY and CDR2 is SVGAGI. The CDR3 has 14 amino acids. V shed 4 bases and J shed 2 bases, with 9 bases lying between them. TCRdb's table, derived via immunoSEQ multiplex PCR, lists solely in-frame clones and lacks some. The repertoire holds roughly 95,000 clones, with 80% to 90% as singletons. The sequences come from CD4+ or CD8+ T cells sorted from blood, collected in a trial of the OX40 agonist ivuxolimab. This rearrangement joins TRBV6-5 to TRBJ2-1; tentatively, D is TRBD1 or TRBD2 (5 bases each). The clonotype originates from an adult with an advanced solid tumor such as melanoma, head and neck, liver or kidney cancer. CDR3 sequence: CASSLQGPYNEQFF. The CDR3 DNA follows: TGTGCCAGCAGTTTGCAGGGACCCTACAATGAGCAGTTCTTC.